These T cell receptor delta chains were read from a single sample in a study of Vδ1+ human thymocytes. TCRdb re-called the multiplex PCR reads via CATT. The table shows over 20,000 delta-chain clones, with more than 8% occurring only once. The sequencing sample was made of Vdelta1+ gamma-delta thymocytes from the thymus. These receptors all come from a child less than two years old who had congenital heart surgery. Each CDR3 is given with its conserved first and last residue. The D gene is left open where the match is weak. Some rows have no size entry. The others give once, few or many, or a class for an expanded clone.

J gene	V gene	D gene	clone size	CDR3 protein	CDR3 DNA
TRDJ1	TRDV1	-	few	CALGELGPTHDKLIF	TGTGCTCTTGGGGAACTAGGTCCTACTCATGATAAACTCATCTTT
TRDJ1	TRDV1	TRDD3	-	CALGELTWGLYTDKLIF	TGTGCTCTTGGGGAACTAACCTGGGGGTTGTACACCGATAAACTCATCTTT
TRDJ1	TRDV1	-	few	CALGELGPPFRGRGMRYTDKLIF	TGTGCTCTTGGGGAACTAGGTCCTCCCTTCCGCGGACGGGGGATGAGGTACACCGATAAACTCATCTTT
TRDJ1	TRDV1	TRDD3	-	CALGDKGTYGMGEGLYTDKLIF	TGTGCTCTTGGGGATAAAGGAACCTACGGCATGGGGGAGGGCCTGTACACCGATAAACTCATCTTT
TRDJ1	TRDV1	TRDD3	-	CALGEHGIRGIPYTDKLIF	TGTGCTCTTGGGGAACATGGGATACGCGGGATACCTTACACCGATAAACTCATCTTT
TRDJ1	TRDV1	-	few	CALGECGTDKLIF	TGTGCTCTTGGTGAATGCGGCACCGATAAACTCATCTTT
TRDJ1	TRDV1	TRDD3	few	CALGELNPIFKVWGIATDKLIF	TGTGCTCTTGGGGAACTCAATCCCATCTTTAAGGTATGGGGGATAGCGACCGATAAACTCATCTTT
TRDJ1	TRDV1	TRDD3	-	CALESEPGGHTDKLIF	TGTGCTCTTGAGAGCGAGCCTGGGGGACACACCGATAAACTCATCTTT
TRDJ1	TRDV1	TRDD3	few	CALGELVAAGDTPRTDKLIF	TGTGCTCTTGGGGAACTAGTGGCTGCCGGGGATACGCCAAGAACCGATAAACTCATCTTT
TRDJ1	TRDV1	TRDD3	-	CALGELNQSYWGITDTDKLIF	TGTGCTCTTGGGGAACTGAATCAATCGTACTGGGGGATAACAGACACCGATAAACTCATCTTT
TRDJ1	TRDV1	-	-	CALGENGPHKWDTDKLIF	TGTGCTCTTGGGGAAAATGGGCCTCATAAATGGGACACCGATAAACTCATCTTC
TRDJ1	TRDV1	TRDD3	few	CALGAAGSLDWGKYTDKLIF	TGTGCTCTTGGGGCCGCAGGGTCCCTTGACTGGGGAAAGTACACCGATAAACTCATCTTT
TRDJ1	TRDV1	TRDD3	few	CALSPFLLLGDRVADKLIF	TGTGCTCTTAGCCCTTTCCTTTTACTGGGGGATAGGGTGGCCGATAAACTCATCTTT
TRDJ1	TRDV1	-	few	CALGELAFLGGYTDKLIF	TGTGCTCTTGGGGAACTAGCATTCCTAGGGGGGTACACCGATAAACTCATCTTT
TRDJ1	TRDV1	TRDD3	-	CALGEGWGTPYTDKLIF	TGTGCTCTTGGGGAAGGGTGGGGGACGCCGTACACCGATAAACTCATCTTT
TRDJ1	TRDV1	-	-	CALGEYFSPFCSSSLLGCYTDKLIF	TGTGCTCTTGGGGAATACTTCTCTCCATTCTGCTCAAGTTCCCTACTAGGATGCTACACCGATAAACTCATCTTT
TRDJ1	TRDV1	TRDD3	few	CALGETGLTAVGHPHWGTDKLIF	TGTGCTCTTGGGGAAACCGGTTTGACGGCCGTGGGCCACCCACACTGGGGCACCGATAAACTCATCTTT
TRDJ1	TRDV2	TRDD3	-	CACDTAWGTPDKLIF	TGTGCTTGTGACACCGCCTGGGGGACACCCGATAAACTCATCTTT
TRDJ1	TRDV1	TRDD3	-	CALGELPTWGIGFTDKLIF	TGTGCTCTTGGGGAACTTCCCACCTGGGGGATAGGGTTCACCGATAAACTCATCTTT
TRDJ1	TRDV1	-	few	CALAPLPTGGLTLKLIF	TGTGCTCTTGCTCCGCTTCCTACTGGGGGACTCACCCTAAAACTCATCTTT
TRDJ1	TRDV1	TRDD3	few	CALGETGGYAYTDKLIF	TGTGCTCTTGGGGAAACTGGGGGATACGCATACACCGATAAACTCATCTTT
TRDJ1	TRDV1	TRDD3	-	CALGPQPTGGHPYTDKLIF	TGTGCTCTTGGGCCCCAACCTACTGGGGGACACCCCTACACCGATAAACTCATCTTT
TRDJ1	TRDV1	TRDD3	few	CALGELGPTVGGFGAPTCPDKLIF	TGTGCTCTTGGGGAACTAGGTCCTACCGTTGGGGGATTCGGGGCTCCTACTTGCCCCGATAAACTCATCTTT
TRDJ2	TRDV1	TRDD3	few	CALGEGFTGGQDPAQLFF	TGTGCTCTTGGGGAAGGTTTTACTGGGGGACAGGACCCAGCACAACTCTTCTTT
TRDJ1	TRDV1	TRDD3	-	CALGGLTGDTEKLIF	TGTGCTCTTGGGGGATTAACCGGGGATACCGAAAAACTCATCTTT
TRDJ1	TRDV1	-	few	CALGELRVDPLADKLIF	TGTGCTCTTGGGGAACTCCGGGTCGATCCTTTAGCAGATAAACTCATCTTT
TRDJ2	TRDV1	TRDD3	few	CALGEHGEARGDKSTAQLFF	TGTGCTCTTGGGGAACACGGAGAGGCTAGGGGGGATAAAAGCACAGCACAACTCTTCTTT
TRDJ1	TRDV1	-	few	CALGEEGYTDKLIF	TGTGCTCTTGGGGAAGAGGGATACACCGATAAACTCATCTTT
TRDJ1	TRDV1	-	few	CALGETLGRYDKLIF	TGTGCTCTTGGGGAGACCCTCGGGAGATACGATAAACTCATCTTT
TRDJ1	TRDV1	TRDD3	-	CALGVRGPILGDPPTDKLIF	TGTGCTCTTGGGGTACGAGGCCCAATACTGGGGGATCCCCCTACCGATAAACTCATCTTT
TRDJ1	TRDV1	TRDD2	few	CALGELEVPFLRADKLIF	TGTGCTCTTGGGGAACTAGAGGTCCCTTTCCTACGGGCGGATAAACTCATCTTT
TRDJ1	TRDV1	TRDD3	-	CALGERSYVNWGTGGTVPMYTDKLIF	TGTGCTCTTGGGGAACGTTCCTACGTAAACTGGGGGACAGGAGGAACGGTTCCCATGTACACCGATAAACTCATCTTT
TRDJ1	TRDV1	TRDD3	-	CALGEPGTLKRGYGTDKLIF	TGTGCTCTTGGGGAACCAGGCACCCTTAAGAGGGGATACGGCACCGATAAACTCATCTTT
TRDJ2	TRDV2	TRDD3	medium-sized	CACDPQGIAAQLFF	TGTGCCTGTGACCCGCAGGGGATAGCAGCACAACTCTTCTTT
TRDJ1	TRDV1	TRDD3	few	CALGERAPTGIRAANTDKLIF	TGTGCTCTTGGGGAACGCGCCCCTACGGGGATACGTGCGGCCAACACCGATAAGCTCATCTTT
TRDJ1	TRDV1	TRDD3	few	CALGDSPPKLGDTWDKLIF	TGTGCTCTTGGGGACTCTCCTCCTAAACTGGGGGATACGTGGGATAAACTCATCTTT
TRDJ1	TRDV1	-	few	CALGAASDKLIF	TGTGCTCTTGGGGCTGCATCCGATAAACTCATCTTT
TRDJ2	TRDV1	TRDD2	-	CALGGSFLRGELSSLTAQLFF	TGTGCTCTTGGGGGGTCCTTCCTACGGGGTGAGTTGTCTTCTTTGACAGCACAACTCTTCTTT
TRDJ1	TRDV1	TRDD3	-	CALGGPWRGIQKLIF	TGTGCTCTTGGGGGACCTTGGAGGGGGATACAGAAACTCATCTTT
TRDJ1	TRDV1	TRDD3	few	CALGNGGGITDKLIF	TGTGCTCTTGGGAACGGTGGGGGGATCACCGATAAACTCATCTTT
TRDJ1	TRDV1	-	few	CALGTNTAPGADKLIF	TGTGCTCTTGGGACAAACACGGCCCCCGGCGCCGATAAACTCATCTTT
TRDJ1	TRDV1	-	-	CALGELGLDRGDRYTDKLIF	TGTGCTCTTGGGGAACTGGGCCTGGATAGAGGCGATAGATACACCGATAAACTCATCTTT
TRDJ3	TRDV2	-	-	CACGRLGSWDTRQMFF	TGTGCCTGTGGAAGACTGGGATCCTGGGACACCCGACAGATGTTTTTC
TRDJ2	TRDV1	TRDD3	few	CALGEPLPFFPHTGVLAAQLFF	TGTGCTCTTGGGGAACCCCTCCCCTTCTTCCCTCATACTGGGGTGCTAGCGGCACAACTCTTCTTT
TRDJ1	TRDV1	-	medium-sized	CALGELKLIF	TGTGCTCTTGGGGAACTTAAACTCATCTTT
TRDJ2	TRDV1	TRDD3	-	CALGEPMDWGIEAAQLFF	TGTGCTCTTGGGGAACCTATGGATTGGGGGATAGAGGCAGCACAACTCTTCTTT
TRDJ1	TRDV1	TRDD3	few	CALGEPITTTGGIYTDKLIF	TGTGCTCTTGGGGAACCAATCACGACTACTGGGGGGATATACACCGATAAACTCATCTTT
TRDJ1	TRDV1	-	few	CALGEDVSPDAGNTDKLIF	TGTGCTCTTGGGGAAGATGTCTCCCCCGACGCCGGGAACACCGATAAACTCATCTTT
TRDJ1	TRDV1	-	few	CALGENCTGKLIF	TGTGCTCTTGGGGAAAATTGTACCGGTAAACTCATCTTT